What follows are 24 T cell receptor beta chains derived from one specimen sequenced in a study of cytotoxic CD8 clonotypes in ibrutinib-treated CLL. Libraries were prepared by immunoSEQ multiplex PCR; TCRdb keeps only in-frame clonotypes and omits some of them. The sample yields more than 85,000 clones, roughly four fifths seen once. The sequences come from PBMCs, collected after 24 months of ibrutinib treatment. These receptors originate from a human donor with chronic lymphocytic leukemia.

The chain uses TRBV27 and TRBJ2-1; a weak D match, TRBD1 (5 bases). This CDR3 has 13 amino acids. Trimming stripped 8 bases from V and 3 bases from J, with 11 bases between. Germline V gene data show CDR1 as MNHEY and CDR2 as SMNVEV (reference sequence). The CDR3 nucleotides read TGTGCCAGCCGGACCCAGGGCTACAATGAGCAGTTCTTC. Its protein product is CASRTQGYNEQFF.

The chain employs TRBV5-1 and TRBJ2-2; the D gene is possibly TRBD2 (6 bases). The CDR3 extends over 16 amino acids. V was trimmed by 0 bases and J by 1 base, leaving 10 bases between them. Germline V lookup: CDR1 SGHRS, CDR2 YFSETQ. The CDR3 is CASSLDPGVNTGELFF. The CDR3 coding sequence is TGCGCCAGCAGCTTGGATCCGGGGGTGAACACCGGGGAGCTGTTTTTT.

The V gene is TRBV11-2, the J gene TRBJ2-5; TRBD1 matches at 10 bases. This CDR3 has 18 amino acids. CDR1 and CDR2 (germline): SGHAT, FQNNGV. V gave up 0 bases and J gave up 0 bases; unmatched junction bases: 7. The DNA for the CDR3 is TGTGCCAGCAGCTTAGATCAGAGACAGGGGGCGTACCAAGAGACCCAGTACTTC. It specifies CASSLDQRQGAYQETQYF.

This clone was detected many times. In nucleotides, the CDR3 is TGTGCCAGCAGCCAATCAGGGTTTCTGAACACTGAAGCTTTCTTT. Its protein product is CASSQSGFLNTEAFF. This chain connects TRBV7-9 to TRBJ1-1, with D tentatively TRBD1 (5 bases). The CDR3 has 15 residues. V lost 5 bases, J lost 0 bases, and 13 bases lay in between. Per germline, CDR1 SEHNR and CDR2 FQNEAQ (reference sequence).

This clone has just a few counts. This chain connects TRBV6-6 to TRBJ1-2; D remains ambiguous. Deletions cut 3 bases from V and 6 bases from J, with 5 bases between. Germline V CDR1 and CDR2: MNHNY, SVGAGI (reference sequence). The CDR3 consists of 11 residues. The CDR3 region has the DNA TGTGCCAGCAGTTATGGGCATGGCTACACCTTC. This translates into CASSYGHGYTF.

V gene TRBV27 combines with J gene TRBJ2-7; the D is unclear. Trimming shortened V by 5 bases and J by 5 bases, and 10 bases separated the two germline ends. CDR1 MNHEY and CDR2 SMNVEV come from the germline V gene (reference sequence). The CDR3 totals 12 residues. Here the CDR3 DNA reads TGTGCCAGCAGTGGGGAAAGGGACGAGCAGTACTTC. It translates to CASSGERDEQYF.

The chain has TRBV18 and TRBJ2-3; possible D gene TRBD2, 6 bases. Trimming removed 1 base at V and 0 bases at J, with 14 bases between. Per the germline V gene, CDR1 is KGHSH and CDR2 is LQKENI. This CDR3 has 17 amino acids. CDR3 nucleotide sequence: TGTGCCAGCTCACCACGCAGACTAGGAAAGAGCACAGATACGCAGTATTTT. It encodes CASSPRRLGKSTDTQYF.

V is TRBV7-9 and J is TRBJ2-5; D might be TRBD1 (5 bases). The germline CDR1 and CDR2 sequences are SEHNR and FQNEAQ (reference sequence). The CDR3 sequence is 14 residues long. V was shortened by 1 base and J by 10 bases, with 16 bases between the two germline ends. CDR3 in DNA: TGTGCCAGCAGCTTAGGGTGGGAAGGGGCGGACCAGTACTTC. Translated, it gives CASSLGWEGADQYF. Full variable domain (outside the CDR3, taken from reference TRBV7-9 and TRBJ2-5): DTGVSQNPRHKITKRGQNVTFRCDPISEHNRLYWYRQTLGQGPEFLTYFQNEAQLEKSRLLSDRFSAERPKGSFSTLEIQRTEQGDSAMYLCASSLGWEGADQYFGPGTRLLVL.

In nucleotides, the CDR3 is TGTGCCAGCAGTCCCCACAGCACAAACTATGGCTACACCTTC. Protein sequence: CASSPHSTNYGYTF. The chain couples TRBV28 to TRBJ1-2; D is unresolved. V was shortened by 5 bases and J by 2 bases, with 12 bases between the two germline ends. The V gene's germline CDR1 is MDHEN and CDR2 SYDVKM. The CDR3 loop spans 14 amino acids.

To note about this clone: The sample holds other DNA sequences that translate to the same CDR3. V gene TRBV7-3 combines with J gene TRBJ1-1; D is possibly TRBD1 (5 bases). The CDR3 runs to 13 residues. Trimming left V 4 bases short and J 1 base short, with 7 bases between. Germline V gene sequence: CDR1 SGHTA, CDR2 FQGTGA. This CDR3 reads CASSSDRNTEAFF. As DNA, the CDR3 is TGTGCCAGCAGCTCTGACAGGAACACTGAAGCTTTCTTT.

The genes are TRBV4-3 and TRBJ2-2; TRBD2 matches 7 bases. CDR3 size: 14 residues. Trimming cost V 1 base and J 7 bases; bases outside gene matches: 3. CDR1 LGHNA and CDR2 YSLEER come from the germline V gene. The CDR3 spells CASSQAWTSGELFF. DNA of the CDR3: TGCGCCAGCAGCCAAGCGTGGACTAGCGGGGAGCTGTTTTTT.

The rearrangement joins TRBV18 to TRBJ2-1; 8 positions match TRBD1. This CDR3 spans 15 amino acids. The V segment lost 2 bases and the J segment 6 bases; nucleotides outside the gene matches: 6. Germline V lookup: CDR1 KGHSH, CDR2 LQKENI. CDR3 in amino acids: CASSPATGALNEQFF. DNA of the CDR3: TGTGCCAGCTCACCAGCGACAGGGGCCCTCAATGAGCAGTTCTTC. Full variable domain (rest looked up from reference TRBV18 and TRBJ2-1): NAGVMQNPRHLVRRRGQEARLRCSPMKGHSHVYWYRQLPEEGLKFMVYLQKENIIDESGMPKERFSAEFPKEGPSILRIQQVVRGDSAAYFCASSPATGALNEQFFGPGTRLTVL.

This clone was observed once. V is TRBV28 and J is TRBJ1-3; possibly TRBD1 for D (5 bases). Germline V gene sequence: CDR1 MDHEN, CDR2 SYDVKM. V dropped 6 bases and J dropped 4 bases, with 13 bases sitting between them. This CDR3 is built from 14 residues. The CDR3 spells CASRGEWAGNTIYF. As DNA, the CDR3 is TGTGCCAGCAGGGGGGAATGGGCCGGAAACACCATATATTTT.

The CDR3 sequence: CASSTSLPTSGNYNEQFF. Written as DNA, the CDR3 is TGTGCCAGTAGTACATCCCTCCCGACTAGCGGGAATTACAATGAGCAGTTCTTC. The gene calls are TRBV19 and TRBJ2-1, with TRBD2 matching over 11 bases. The CDR3 is 18 residues long. Germline V lookup: CDR1 LNHDA, CDR2 SQIVND (reference sequence). Trimming took 4 bases from V and 4 from J; bases not matched to a gene: 12.

The chain has TRBV6-5 and TRBJ2-7; no reliable D call. V gave up 2 bases and J gave up 3 bases, with 14 bases separating them. Germline V CDR1 and CDR2: MNHEY, SVGAGI. CDR3 length: 15 residues. In DNA, the CDR3 is TGTGCCAGCAGTTACCCGGTCCCGAACGGCTACGAGCAGTACTTC. Its translation: CASSYPVPNGYEQYF.

The chain combines TRBV6-1 with TRBJ1-2; D not resolved. The V end lost 8 bases, the J end lost 1 base, and 17 bases lay between the germline ends. Germline lookup yields CDR1 MNHNS and CDR2 SASEGT. CDR3 size: 15 residues. The DNA for the CDR3 is TGTGCCAGCGAAAATGCAGCCACTTATAACTATGGCTACACCTTC. It codes for CASENAATYNYGYTF.

The rearrangement uses TRBV19 and TRBJ2-1, with D tentatively TRBD2 (6 bases). There are 14 residues in the CDR3. V was cut by 1 base and J by 7 bases, with 11 bases left in between. Germline assignment: CDR1 LNHDA and CDR2 SQIVND (reference sequence). Here the CDR3 DNA reads TGTGCCAGTAGTATAGCGGGACTGCGGAATGAGCAGTTCTTC. Translated, it gives CASSIAGLRNEQFF. The full variable domain, completed using reference TRBV19 and TRBJ2-1, is DGGITQSPKYLFRKEGQNVTLSCEQNLNHDAMYWYRQDPGQGLRLIYYSQIVNDFQKGDIAEGYSVSREKKESFPLTVTSAQKNPTAFYLCASSIAGLRNEQFFGPGTRLTVL.

This chain joins TRBV7-2 and TRBJ2-1, with D hard to call. The CDR3 is 14 amino acids. Germline CDR1 is SGHTA and CDR2 is FQGNSA. Trimming removed 0 bases from V and 8 bases from J, with 11 bases in between. CDR3: CASSLAAKGDEQFF. CDR3 in DNA: TGTGCCAGCAGCTTAGCTGCCAAAGGCGATGAGCAGTTCTTC.

The chain carries TRBV11-2 and TRBJ2-3; possibly TRBD2 for D (5 bases). The V gene lost 0 bases and the J gene lost 0 bases, with 16 bases spanning the gap. This CDR3 has 18 residues. CDR1 SGHAT and CDR2 FQNNGV come from the germline V gene. The CDR3 DNA reads TGTGCCAGCAGCTTAGATCTTGGGCAAGGAGGTAGCACAGATACGCAGTATTTT. This gives the protein CASSLDLGQGGSTDTQYF.

The chain joins TRBV9 to TRBJ2-5; TRBD2 aligns across 8 bases. Germline trimming cut 0 bases from V and 5 bases from J; bases unmatched to any gene: 12. Germline V CDR1 and CDR2: SGDLS, YYNGEE. The CDR3 is made up of 17 amino acids. The DNA for the CDR3 is TGTGCCAGCAGCGTAGGAGTAGCGGGATTGCGTTCGGAGACCCAGTACTTC. Translating it yields CASSVGVAGLRSETQYF. Using reference TRBV9 and TRBJ2-5 for the parts outside the CDR3, the full variable domain is DSGVTQTPKHLITATGQRVTLRCSPRSGDLSVYWYQQSLDQGLQFLIQYYNGEERAKGNILERFSAQQFPDLHSELNLSSLELGDSALYFCASSVGVAGLRSETQYFGPGTRLLVL.

The CDR3 protein is CASSGGGTAGGPDTQYF. CDR3 nucleotides: TGCGCCAGCAGCGGGGGAGGTACAGCGGGAGGTCCAGATACGCAGTATTTT. This sequence joins TRBV5-1 and TRBJ2-3, with 9 positions matching TRBD2. V lost 4 bases and J lost 4; bases outside the gene matches: 13. From germline, CDR1 is SGHRS and CDR2 YFSETQ. CDR3 length equals 17 residues.

V gene TRBV6-1 combines with J gene TRBJ2-5; 10 bases align to TRBD1. Trimming removed 6 bases from V and 4 bases from J; junction bases left unmatched: 5. The CDR3 totals 14 residues. CDR1 is MNHNS and CDR2 is SASEGT in the germline V gene. The CDR3 region is CASRRQGAGETQYF. For the CDR3, the DNA is TGTGCCAGCAGACGACAGGGGGCGGGAGAGACCCAGTACTTC.

The rearrangement joins TRBV4-1 to TRBJ2-6; D unresolved. The CDR3 loop spans 17 amino acids. Trimming took off 1 base at V and 0 bases at J, with 10 bases between the two ends. Looked up from germline, CDR1 is MGHRA and CDR2 is YSYEKL. In DNA, the CDR3 is TGCGCCAGCAGCCAAGCCCTGGGCGGCTCTGGGGCCAACGTCCTGACTTTC. Its translation: CASSQALGGSGANVLTF.

This chain links TRBV7-9 with TRBJ2-7; D unresolved. The CDR3 sequence is 17 residues long. Germline V gene lookup returns CDR1 SEHNR and CDR2 FQNEAQ (reference sequence). V shed 3 bases and J shed 2 bases, with 20 bases lying between them. The CDR3 sequence: CASSFRSQLTRPYEQYF. The CDR3 DNA follows: TGTGCCAGCAGCTTTAGGTCACAGCTGACTCGGCCCTACGAGCAGTACTTC.